This passage covers 23 T cell receptor beta chains from one sample sequenced in a study of blood T cell repertoires in COVID-19. This table comes from immunoSEQ multiplex PCR, and its TCRdb copy is limited to in-frame clones, with some not included. The sample lists 140,000 to 150,000 clones, 75% to 85% occurring once. The sample consisted of peripheral blood. The source of these receptors is a man in his sixties with active or convalescent COVID-19.

V and J are TRBV11-3 and TRBJ2-3; D remains ambiguous. V dropped 3 bases and J dropped 6 bases, with 7 bases sitting between them. Per germline, CDR1 SGHNT and CDR2 YENEEA. The CDR3 has 12 amino acids. The DNA for the CDR3 is TGTGCCAGCAGCTTGGAGTGGGATACGCAGTATTTT. This translates into CASSLEWDTQYF.

This clone was seen just once. The chain combines TRBV7-9 with TRBJ2-1, with 9 bases lining up with TRBD2. The CDR3 has 17 residues. Germline CDR1 SEHNR, CDR2 FQNEAQ (reference sequence). V gave up 8 bases and J gave up 8 bases; unmatched junction bases: 19. In DNA form, the CDR3 reads TGTGCCAGCCCCTCAAGGGCGGCCCTAGCGGGGTTGGATGAGCAGTTCTTC. Its translation is CASPSRAALAGLDEQFF.

The chain carries TRBV5-4 and TRBJ1-3; no definite D call. Germline V gene data show CDR1 as SGHNT and CDR2 as YYREEE (reference sequence). Deletions cut 1 base from V and 5 bases from J, with 13 bases between. This CDR3 is built from 15 residues. The CDR3 loop reads CASSLTGSRRNTIYF. The CDR3 DNA follows: TGTGCCAGCAGCTTGACCGGGTCCAGAAGAAACACCATATATTTT.

J is TRBJ2-1 and V is TRBV6-5; D perhaps matches TRBD2 (5 bases). V gave up 6 bases and J gave up 6 bases, with 15 bases separating them. Germline assignment: CDR1 MNHEY and CDR2 SVGAGI. The CDR3 loop spans 14 amino acids. CDR3 in DNA: TGTGCCAGCAGCCCCGGGAAGGGCGTCAATGAGCAGTTCTTC. This translates into CASSPGKGVNEQFF.

In this sample, this clone turned up a few times. The chain couples TRBV5-1 to TRBJ1-1, with D perhaps matching TRBD1 (5 bases). Trimming stripped 7 bases from V and 3 bases from J, with 13 bases between. CDR1 SGHRS and CDR2 YFSETQ come from the germline V gene. The length of the CDR3 is 13 residues. The CDR3 nucleotides read TGCGCCAGCCGTCAAGGGGCAGACACTGAAGCTTTCTTT. Translation: CASRQGADTEAFF.

The V gene is TRBV10-3, the J gene TRBJ1-2, with D perhaps matching TRBD1 (6 bases). The CDR3 sequence is 14 residues long. Germline lookup yields CDR1 ENHRY and CDR2 SYGVKD. Trimming stripped 0 bases from V and 4 bases from J, with 9 bases between. CDR3 coding DNA: TGTGCCATCAGTGAGTCTCTAGGGGGCTATGGCTACACCTTC. This sequence encodes CAISESLGGYGYTF.

The gene calls are TRBV5-4 and TRBJ1-4, with D possibly being TRBD1 (5 bases). Trimming pared 8 bases from V and 0 bases from J, leaving 11 bases between. The CDR3 consists of 14 residues. Germline V CDR1 and CDR2: SGHNT, YYREEE (reference sequence). CDR3 nucleotides: TGTGCCAGTTCTCGACAGTCAACTAATGAAAAACTGTTTTTT. Translated, it gives CASSRQSTNEKLFF.

The chain carries TRBV19 and TRBJ2-7; TRBD1 matches 9 bases. The CDR3 has 15 amino acids. V shed 7 bases, J shed 3 bases, and the junction held 10 bases outside the gene matches. Looked up from germline, CDR1 is LNHDA and CDR2 is SQIVND (reference sequence). The CDR3 is CASKETGTGNYEQYF. CDR3 in DNA: TGTGCCAGTAAGGAAACCGGGACAGGGAACTACGAGCAGTACTTC.

The chain employs TRBV19 and TRBJ2-3; D perhaps matches TRBD2 (6 bases). The ends were cut back, 6 bases at V and 2 bases at J, with 18 bases in the middle. CDR3 size: 16 residues. Germline V gene data show CDR1 as LNHDA and CDR2 as SQIVND (reference sequence). The CDR3 here is CASRWGIGGITDTQYF. The CDR3, as DNA: TGTGCCAGTAGGTGGGGAATAGGCGGGATCACAGATACGCAGTATTTT.

V usage is TRBV30 and J usage is TRBJ2-7, with 7 bases lining up with TRBD2. Germline V gives CDR1 GTSNPN, CDR2 SVGIG (reference sequence). The CDR3 runs 16 residues. Unmatched junction bases numbered 15, after V lost 5 bases and J lost 2 bases. The CDR3 region is CAWGRVYGRTTYEQYV. CDR3 nucleotide sequence: TGTGCCTGGGGCAGGGTCTACGGGAGGACTACCTACGAGCAGTACGTC.

The chain uses TRBV18 and TRBJ1-3, with 8 bases that match TRBD1. V lost 5 bases and J lost 0; bases outside the gene matches: 6. Germline-derived CDR1 and CDR2 are KGHSH and LQKENI. The CDR3 is 16 amino acids. The CDR3 bases are TGTGCCAGCTCAAGGACAGGGATGGCCTCTGGAAACACCATATATTTT. Translated: CASSRTGMASGNTIYF. The full variable domain, completed using reference TRBV18 and TRBJ1-3, is NAGVMQNPRHLVRRRGQEARLRCSPMKGHSHVYWYRQLPEEGLKFMVYLQKENIIDESGMPKERFSAEFPKEGPSILRIQQVVRGDSAAYFCASSRTGMASGNTIYFGEGSWLTVV.

The CDR3 DNA reads TGCCCAGGTTTTTTCTTTGAGCAGTACGTC. This encodes CPGFFFEQYV. The V call is TRBV5-1, the J call TRBJ2-7; D remains unclear. This CDR3 has 10 residues. In germline, CDR1 is SGHRS, CDR2 YFSETQ.

This clone was found a few times. The chain recombines TRBV29-1 with TRBJ2-7; TRBD1 agrees at 9 bases. Germline CDR1 and CDR2: SQVTM and ANQGSEA. The CDR3 runs 14 residues. V dropped 2 bases and J dropped 3; count of bases not matched to a gene: 5. The CDR3 DNA sequence: TGCAGCGTTGAATTCCGGGACAGGGACTACGAGCAGTACTTC. Translating it yields CSVEFRDRDYEQYF.

V usage is TRBV18 and J usage is TRBJ1-1; D possibly corresponds to TRBD1 (6 bases). Trimming removed 3 bases at V and 4 bases at J, with 24 bases between. Germline lookup yields CDR1 KGHSH and CDR2 LQKENI. The CDR3 sequence is 18 residues long. This CDR3 is CASSPATGIPPRGTEAFF. The CDR3 DNA is TGTGCCAGCTCACCCGCGACAGGCATTCCCCCTCGGGGCACTGAAGCTTTCTTT.

The genes are TRBV21-1 and TRBJ1-6; the listed D gene, TRBD1, was not tested against the DNA. TRBV21-1 is termed a pseudogene. This CDR3 is built from 14 residues. The CDR3 nucleotides read TGTGCCAGCAGCGCCCGGGACAGTAATTCACCCCTCCACTTT. It is translated as CASSARDSNSPLHF.

This clone showed up just a few times. The chain combines TRBV6-5 with TRBJ1-1, with a weak D call TRBD1 (5 bases). With 4 bases removed from V and 5 bases from J, the gap between germline ends came to 14 bases. The CDR3 runs 14 residues. CDR1 is MNHEY and CDR2 is SVGAGI in the germline V gene. For the CDR3, the DNA is TGTGCCAGCAGTTCCTATTTGGGGGGGACTGAAGCTTTCTTT. Amino acids: CASSSYLGGTEAFF.

The J gene is TRBJ2-2, the V gene TRBV7-9; no definite D call. The ends were cut back, 4 bases at V and 4 bases at J, with 13 bases in the middle. Germline V CDR1 and CDR2: SEHNR, FQNEAQ (reference sequence). This CDR3 has 15 residues. The CDR3, as DNA: TGTGCCAGCAGCTCTTGGGCCAGGCGCACCGGGGAGCTGTTTTTT. This translates into CASSSWARRTGELFF.

The chain combines TRBV10-1 with TRBJ2-5; 9 nucleotides agree with TRBD1. From germline, CDR1 is WNHNN and CDR2 SYGVQD (reference sequence). The CDR3 loop spans 15 amino acids. The V segment lost 3 bases and the J segment 3 bases; nucleotides outside the gene matches: 5. The CDR3 DNA reads TGCGCCAGCAGTGATAGACAGGGGGGAAAAGAGACCCAGTACTTC. It yields the protein CASSDRQGGKETQYF.

This sequence joins TRBV28 and TRBJ1-1; 7 positions match TRBD1. V dropped 5 bases and J dropped 1; count of bases not matched to a gene: 4. This CDR3 has 14 residues. The V gene's germline CDR1 is MDHEN and CDR2 SYDVKM. The CDR3 here is CASSPGQQNTEAFF. Here the CDR3 DNA reads TGTGCCAGCAGTCCGGGACAGCAGAACACTGAAGCTTTCTTT.

The chain carries TRBV5-1 and TRBJ2-7, with D maybe TRBD2 (5 bases). The CDR3 is 13 residues long. In germline, CDR1 is SGHRS, CDR2 YFSETQ. With 0 bases removed from V and 6 bases from J, the gap between germline ends came to 10 bases. The CDR3 loop reads CASSLAKAGEQYF. The DNA for the CDR3 is TGCGCCAGCAGCTTGGCGAAGGCGGGCGAGCAGTACTTC.

This clone was counted a single time. The V and J genes are TRBV19 and TRBJ1-4; D not certain. This CDR3 has 13 amino acids. Trimming removed 5 bases from V and 8 bases from J, with 12 bases in between. Per germline, CDR1 LNHDA and CDR2 SQIVND (reference sequence). The CDR3 loop is CASSQGGREKLFF. The CDR3 nucleotides read TGTGCCAGTAGTCAAGGAGGTCGAGAAAAACTGTTTTTT. The full variable domain, rest sourced from reference TRBV19 and TRBJ1-4, is DGGITQSPKYLFRKEGQNVTLSCEQNLNHDAMYWYRQDPGQGLRLIYYSQIVNDFQKGDIAEGYSVSREKKESFPLTVTSAQKNPTAFYLCASSQGGREKLFFGSGTQLSVL.

The rearrangement joins TRBV7-9 to TRBJ2-7; a weak D match, TRBD2 (6 bases). The V gene lost 5 bases and the J gene lost 2 bases, with 10 bases spanning the gap. CDR1 and CDR2 from the germline V gene are SEHNR and FQNEAQ (reference sequence). This CDR3 spans 13 amino acids. CDR3 sequence (DNA): TGTGCCAGCAGCACCGGGAGACCCTACGAGCAGTACTTC. Translation gives CASSTGRPYEQYF.

The rearrangement links TRBV2 to TRBJ2-5; D gene unclear. V was cut by 8 bases and J by 5 bases, with 18 bases left in between. The CDR3 has 14 residues. Per the germline V gene, CDR1 is SNHLY and CDR2 is FYNNEI. Here the CDR3 DNA reads TGTGCCAGCGACCTCGAGGTAGCCCGCGAGACCCAGTACTTC. This gives the protein CASDLEVARETQYF.